This passage covers 25 T cell receptor beta chains from one sample sequenced in a study of T cells after yellow fever vaccination (dated by TCRdb to the late 2010s). Library prep was done by 5' RACE. The sequencer listed for this sample is Illumina HiSeq 2500. TCRdb applied fastp at Q25 and MiXCR to the public reads, then kept only in-frame beta chains. Each entry merges the rows of one CDR3 protein and shows their most common DNA and genes. The sample includes 350,000 to 450,000 distinct CDR3 sequences, with about 6.2% observed a single time. Around 16% of the sample is taken by the ten largest. The treatment or condition label here, explained by the study, means: live attenuated yellow fever vaccine strain. The sequences come from PBMCs, collected 5 days after the yellow fever booster vaccination. The receptors shown here come from a man aged 25 to 40 who received the YFV17D yellow fever vaccine.

This clonotype turned up a few times. The V call is TRBV7-2, the J call TRBJ1-6; tentatively, D is TRBD1 (5 bases). This CDR3 is 15 amino acids long. The ends were cut back, 2 bases at V and 6 bases at J, with 11 bases in the middle. The germline V gene has CDR1 SGHTA and CDR2 FQGNSA. The CDR3 region is CASSLPGRANSPLHF. The CDR3 bases are TGTGCCAGCAGCTTACCGGGCAGGGCTAATTCACCCCTCCACTTT.

This clonotype was detected ten times or more. CDR3 region: CASSRSGRAVYEQYF. The CDR3, as DNA: TGTGCCAGCAGTAGGAGCGGGAGGGCCGTCTACGAGCAGTACTTC. This sequence joins TRBV12-3 or TRBV12-4 and TRBJ2-7; 10 nucleotides match TRBD2. The ends lost 5 bases at V and 3 bases at J; junction bases unmatched: 7. The CDR3 sequence is 15 residues long.

There are a few counts of this clonotype. J is TRBJ2-2 and V is TRBV7-2; D unclear. CDR3 size: 15 residues. With 0 bases removed from V and 4 bases from J, the gap between germline ends came to 9 bases. CDR1 is SGHTA and CDR2 is FQGNSA in the germline V gene. The CDR3 coding sequence is TGTGCCAGCAGCTTAGCCGTAAAGTCCACCGGGGAGCTGTTTTTT. Protein: CASSLAVKSTGELFF.

The chain combines TRBV6-2 or TRBV6-3 with TRBJ2-6; 8 nucleotides match TRBD2. Germline lookup yields CDR1 MNHEY and CDR2 SVGEGT. V shed 5 bases, J shed 1 base, and the junction held 10 bases outside the gene matches. The CDR3 spans 18 residues. The chain's CDR3 is CASSQPPAGASGANVLTF. For the CDR3, the DNA is TGTGCCAGCAGTCAGCCTCCAGCGGGAGCTTCTGGGGCCAACGTCCTGACTTTC.

This clonotype was found many times. The rearrangement links TRBV28 to TRBJ2-7, with 7 bases identical to TRBD2. This CDR3 spans 16 amino acids. CDR1 is MDHEN and CDR2 is SYDVKM in the germline V gene. V lost 1 base and J lost 2; bases outside the gene matches: 8. The CDR3: CASSLFSGGRAYEQYF. DNA of the CDR3: TGTGCCAGCAGTTTATTTTCGGGGGGTCGAGCCTACGAGCAGTACTTC.

This clonotype was observed at least ten times. The V call is TRBV27, the J call TRBJ2-1; D not resolved. This CDR3 is built from 13 residues. Germline CDR1 MNHEY, CDR2 SMNVEV (reference sequence). V lost 5 bases to trimming and J lost 7 bases, with 12 bases between them. CDR3 in DNA: TGTGCCAGCAGTAGCTCTGGGGTGAATGAGCAGTTCTTC. It is translated as CASSSSGVNEQFF.

This clonotype was seen more than once but under ten times. The DNA of the CDR3 is TGTGCCAGCAGCTTTGCACTCGGGGAGCTGTTTTTT. It codes for CASSFALGELFF. The J gene is TRBJ2-2, the V gene TRBV5-4; D uncertain. Per the germline V gene, CDR1 is SGHNT and CDR2 is YYREEE (reference sequence). V shed 2 bases and J shed 7 bases, with 6 bases lying between them. The CDR3 runs 12 residues.

The chain couples TRBV6-2 or TRBV6-3 to TRBJ2-7, with D possibly being TRBD2 (5 bases). CDR3 length equals 17 residues. With 0 bases removed from V and 5 bases from J, the gap between germline ends came to 20 bases. Per the germline V gene, CDR1 is MNHEY and CDR2 is SVGEGT. The CDR3 reads CASSYSIAPGMRNEQYF. CDR3 nucleotides: TGTGCCAGCAGTTACTCGATAGCGCCGGGGATGAGAAACGAGCAGTACTTC.

V gene TRBV12-3 or TRBV12-4 combines with J gene TRBJ2-7, with TRBD2 identical over 13 bases. The ends lost 8 bases at V and 6 bases at J; junction bases unmatched: 10. The CDR3 loop spans 15 amino acids. CDR3 sequence: CASRPGLAGVGEQYF. In DNA, the CDR3 is TGTGCCAGCCGACCCGGACTAGCGGGAGTGGGCGAGCAGTACTTC.

The genes are TRBV20-1 and TRBJ2-3; 9 bases match TRBD2. The germline gives CDR1 DFQATT, CDR2 SNEGSKA (reference sequence). The J segment lost 5 bases and the V segment lost 7 bases, leaving 4 bases of the junction unmatched. This CDR3 has 12 residues. CDR3 DNA: TGCAGTGGCGGGAGGGCGGGAGATACGCAGTATTTT. The encoded protein is CSGGRAGDTQYF.

The table lists this clonotype with a few counts. The chain is built from TRBV4-3 and TRBJ2-2; D remains ambiguous. CDR1 and CDR2 (germline): LGHNA, YSLEER. CDR3 size: 14 residues. The V and J ends lost 4 bases and 5 bases respectively, with 11 bases between them. The CDR3 region is CASSRQSVTGELFF. CDR3 nucleotide sequence: TGCGCCAGCAGCCGCCAGTCCGTAACCGGGGAGCTGTTTTTT.

This clonotype was counted ten times or more. This chain joins TRBV20-1 and TRBJ2-2, with D possibly being TRBD2 (6 bases). Looked up from germline, CDR1 is DFQATT and CDR2 is SNEGSKA (reference sequence). V shed 2 bases and J shed 2 bases, with 9 bases lying between them. This CDR3 has 14 residues. The CDR3 loop reads CSARSGGNTGELFF. The CDR3 DNA reads as TGCAGTGCTAGATCCGGGGGAAACACCGGGGAGCTGTTTTTT.

This clonotype was seen more than once but under ten times. V gene TRBV4-2 combines with J gene TRBJ2-2; D possibly uses TRBD1 or TRBD2 (5 bases each). The CDR3 has 13 residues. Trimming removed 2 bases at V and 5 bases at J, with 6 bases between. Looked up from germline, CDR1 is LGHNA and CDR2 is YNFKEQ. The CDR3 sequence is CASSQWGTGELFF. DNA for the CDR3: TGTGCCAGCAGCCAATGGGGGACCGGGGAGCTGTTTTTT.

This chain links TRBV7-2 with TRBJ1-1; 10 nucleotides agree with TRBD1. Germline V gene data show CDR1 as SGHTA and CDR2 as FQGNSA. The CDR3 sequence is 15 residues long. Unmatched junction bases numbered 7, after V lost 5 bases and J lost 4 bases. This chain's CDR3 is CASSGTGAGGTEAFF. As DNA, the CDR3 is TGTGCCAGCAGCGGGACAGGGGCGGGAGGCACTGAAGCTTTCTTT.

At least ten counts were recorded for this clonotype. This CDR3 reads CASSPRLVGGQETQYF. DNA of the CDR3: TGTGCCAGCAGTCCTCGACTAGTCGGGGGGCAAGAGACCCAGTACTTC. The chain has TRBV6-2 or TRBV6-3 and TRBJ2-5; 7 bases are a match to TRBD2. The germline gives CDR1 MNHEY, CDR2 SVGEGT. The trim removed 5 bases at V and 2 bases at J, leaving 11 bases unmatched. The CDR3 has 16 residues.

This clonotype was observed at least ten times. The chain is built from TRBV20-1 and TRBJ2-1, with 8 bases fitting TRBD1. Germline CDR1 and CDR2: DFQATT and SNEGSKA (reference sequence). The CDR3 is 14 amino acids. Germline trimming cut 6 bases from V and 6 bases from J; bases unmatched to any gene: 10. The CDR3 bases are TGCAGTGCCGGCGACAGGGGACTCTCCAATGAGCAGTTCTTC. It translates to CSAGDRGLSNEQFF.

This clonotype was seen only a few times. This chain links TRBV5-1 with TRBJ2-2, with a possible D match to TRBD1 (7 bases). Germline assignment: CDR1 SGHRS and CDR2 YFSETQ. The CDR3 is made up of 23 amino acids. Trimming took off 2 bases at V and 5 bases at J, with 37 bases between the two ends. The CDR3 reads CASSLLPSETGSPGLAGTGELFF. The CDR3 DNA follows: TGCGCCAGCAGCTTACTCCCCTCGGAGACAGGGAGTCCGGGACTGGCGGGGACCGGGGAGCTGTTTTTT.

The rearrangement joins TRBV5-6 to TRBJ2-7; no clear D gene. The germline gives CDR1 SGHDT, CDR2 YYEEEE. Trimming took 4 bases from V and 3 from J, leaving 26 bases between them. The CDR3 contains 18 residues. The CDR3 spells CASSRQRLAARNHYEQYF. In DNA, the CDR3 is TGTGCCAGCAGCCGCCAACGACTGGCGGCCAGAAATCACTACGAGCAGTACTTC.

This clonotype turned up a few times. The V call is TRBV6-6, the J call TRBJ2-1; D is unresolved. Trimming took off 2 bases at V and 4 bases at J, with 6 bases between the two ends. The CDR3 sequence is 13 residues long. Germline V gene lookup returns CDR1 MNHNY and CDR2 SVGAGI (reference sequence). The CDR3 sequence is CASSYDGYNEQFF. As DNA, the CDR3 is TGTGCCAGCAGTTACGACGGATACAATGAGCAGTTCTTC.

This clonotype was detected many times. V and J are TRBV7-9 and TRBJ2-2; the match to TRBD2 covers 7 bases. The CDR3 consists of 15 residues. Germline V gives CDR1 SEHNR, CDR2 FQNEAQ (reference sequence). V lost 4 bases, J lost 5 bases, and 7 bases stayed unmatched. The CDR3 sequence is CASSSGGLSTGELFF. The CDR3 DNA follows: TGTGCCAGCAGCTCGGGGGGTTTATCAACCGGGGAGCTGTTTTTT. Based on the CDR3 plus reference TRBV7-9 and TRBJ2-2, the full variable domain is DTGVSQNPRHKITKRGQNVTFRCDPISEHNRLYWYRQTLGQGPEFLTYFQNEAQLEKSRLLSDRFSAERPKGSFSTLEIQRTEQGDSAMYLCASSSGGLSTGELFFGEGSRLTVL.

The chain has TRBV2 and TRBJ2-1; D possibly corresponds to TRBD2 (6 bases). This CDR3 contains 12 residues. CDR1 SNHLY and CDR2 FYNNEI come from the germline V gene. The germline V and J ends were trimmed by 10 bases and 8 bases, with 15 bases remaining between them. CDR3 amino acids: CAIRSLADEQFF. CDR3 bases: TGTGCCATAAGGAGTTTAGCGGATGAGCAGTTCTTC.

As concerns this clonotype: This clone may be a read error of a much larger clone one base away. The chain combines TRBV20-1 with TRBJ2-7; D may be TRBD2 (6 bases). The CDR3 length is 11 residues. Germline lookup yields CDR1 DFQATT and CDR2 SNEGSKA (reference sequence). Deletions cut 5 bases from V and 3 bases from J, with 8 bases between. The CDR3 spells CSAGGSYEQYF. In DNA, the CDR3 is TGCAGTGCTGGGGGGAGCTACGAGCAGTACTTC.

In its sample, this clonotype was seen a few times. Germline and junction disagree at one end, which may indicate a read error. This sequence joins TRBV20-1 and TRBJ2-1, with TRBD2 matching 13 bases. CDR1 is DFQATT and CDR2 is SNEGSKA in the germline V gene (reference sequence). The CDR3 spans 16 residues. CDR3 bases: TGCTGTGCTATGAGGACTAGCGGGAGTTGGGACAATGAGCAGTTCTTC. It is translated as CCAMRTSGSWDNEQFF.

The table lists this clonotype with a few counts. V and J are TRBV20-1 and TRBJ2-3; 8 nucleotides line up with TRBD2. The germline V gene has CDR1 DFQATT and CDR2 SNEGSKA (reference sequence). The V gene end was trimmed by 0 bases and the J gene end by 8 bases; junction bases not matched to a gene: 13. CDR3 length: 16 amino acids. The CDR3 DNA is TGCAGTGCTAGAGATAGTGACGGGAGGGCACAGGGTACGCAGTATTTT. It translates to CSARDSDGRAQGTQYF.

V and J are TRBV20-1 and TRBJ2-2, with D uncertain. V gave up 5 bases and J gave up 0 bases, with 10 bases separating them. Per the germline V gene, CDR1 is DFQATT and CDR2 is SNEGSKA (reference sequence). The CDR3 sequence is 14 residues long. The chain's CDR3 is CSAFGLANTGELFF. Here the CDR3 DNA reads TGCAGTGCTTTCGGGCTAGCGAACACCGGGGAGCTGTTTTTT.